Sequencing of this T cell receptor beta chain was carried out in a study of T cells after posttransplantation cyclophosphamide. Study-wide results and limits: TRB clonality was highly associated with recipient CMV seropositivity and reactivation.

This clone occurred many times. Its antigen is not known. Clones were read by immunoSEQ multiplex PCR, and TCRdb kept only the in-frame ones, dropping some. The table records tens of thousands of clones without singletons, the ten largest covering 2.2%. Looked up from germline, CDR1 is SGHTA and CDR2 is FQGTGA. This CDR3 is 18 amino acids long. V lost 2 bases, J lost 4 bases, and 14 bases stayed unmatched. Peripheral blood was collected from the related graft donor on the marrow donation day. The sample consisted of PBMCs. V is TRBV7-3 and J is TRBJ2-7, with 10 bases matching TRBD2. This sequence originates from a man aged 40-49 years in good health, CMV-negative, and a related stem cell transplant donor. CDR3 sequence (DNA): TGTGCCAGCAGCTTAGACCCGAACCCTTTAGCGGGAGGATACGAGCAGTACTTC. As protein: CASSLDPNPLAGGYEQYF. The variable domain in full, with the rest retrieved from reference TRBV7-3 and TRBJ2-7, is GAGVSQTPSNKVTEKGKYVELRCDPISGHTALYWYRQSLGQGPEFLIYFQGTGAADDSGLPNDRFFAVRPEGSVSTLKIQRTERGDSAVYLCASSLDPNPLAGGYEQYFGPGTRLTVT.